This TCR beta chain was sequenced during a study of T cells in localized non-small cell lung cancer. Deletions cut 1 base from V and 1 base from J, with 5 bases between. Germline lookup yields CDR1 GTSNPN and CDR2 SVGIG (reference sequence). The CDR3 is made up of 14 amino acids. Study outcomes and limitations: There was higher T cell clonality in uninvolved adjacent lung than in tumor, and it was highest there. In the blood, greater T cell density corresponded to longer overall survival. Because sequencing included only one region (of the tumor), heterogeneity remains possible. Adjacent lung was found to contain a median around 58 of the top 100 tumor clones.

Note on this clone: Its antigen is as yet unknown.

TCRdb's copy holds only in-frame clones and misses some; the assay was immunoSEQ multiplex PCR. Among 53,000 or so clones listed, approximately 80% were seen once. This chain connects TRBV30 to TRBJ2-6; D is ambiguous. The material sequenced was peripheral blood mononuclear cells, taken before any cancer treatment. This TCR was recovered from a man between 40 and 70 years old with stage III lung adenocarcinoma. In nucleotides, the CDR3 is TGTGCCTGGAGTGGGGTATCTGGGGCCAACGTCCTGACTTTC. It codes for CAWSGVSGANVLTF.